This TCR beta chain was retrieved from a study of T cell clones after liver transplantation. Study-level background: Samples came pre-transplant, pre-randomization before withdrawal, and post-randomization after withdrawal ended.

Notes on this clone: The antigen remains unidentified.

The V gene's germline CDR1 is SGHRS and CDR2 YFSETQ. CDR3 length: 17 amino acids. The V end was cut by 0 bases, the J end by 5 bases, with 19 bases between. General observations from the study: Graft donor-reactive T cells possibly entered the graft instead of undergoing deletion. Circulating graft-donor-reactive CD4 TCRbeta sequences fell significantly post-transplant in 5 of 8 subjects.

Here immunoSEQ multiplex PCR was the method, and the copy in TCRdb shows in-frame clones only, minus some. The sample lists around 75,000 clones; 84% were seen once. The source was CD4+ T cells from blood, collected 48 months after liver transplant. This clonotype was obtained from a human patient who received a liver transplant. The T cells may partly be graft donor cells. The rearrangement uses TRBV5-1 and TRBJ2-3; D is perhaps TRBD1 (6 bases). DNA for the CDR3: TGCGCCAGCAGCTTGGGGACAGCGCCCCGGGTAGGAGATACGCAGTATTTT. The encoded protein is CASSLGTAPRVGDTQYF.